Many counts were recorded for the clone carrying this T cell receptor beta chain. The antigen remains unidentified. The data were obtained in a study of T cell repertoires in cytomegalovirus infection. Study-wide context: CMV infection together with matching HLA type was indicated by public TCR beta signatures.

Looked up from germline, CDR1 is SEHNR and CDR2 is FQNEAQ (reference sequence). The CDR3 is 15 amino acids. The J segment lost 3 bases and the V segment lost 3 bases, leaving 5 bases of the junction unmatched. Study results and caveats: HLA-C-restricted CMV-specific TCR beta clonotypes were dominant in the ex vivo response. Individuals carrying CMV plus the relevant HLA were identified by cumulative frequency of public TCR beta families.

TCRdb reprocessed the reads via MiXCR and lists one record per CDR3 protein. The table has 700,000 to 850,000 distinct CDR3 sequences, 32% seen once. V and J are TRBV7-9 and TRBJ1-1; 9 bases match TRBD1. Sequenced here: cultured CD8+ T cells from PBMCs, sampled from culture after CMV antigen stimulation. The receptor comes from a human donor in good health (CMV status not recorded). Some clones in this sample may be carry-over from other donors' samples. CDR3 in amino acids: CASSFEDRGDTEAFF. CDR3 nucleotide sequence: TGTGCCAGCAGCTTCGAGGACAGGGGTGACACTGAAGCTTTCTTT.